This T cell receptor (beta chain) was recorded in a study of blood T cells in healthy people across ages. The table lists this clonotype with a few counts. Its antigen is as yet unknown. A second PCR of roughly 7 to 11 cycles used a sample-barcoded 5' primer and a J-beta primer mix. TCRdb reanalysed the 5' RACE reads using MiXCR and keeps one entry per CDR3 protein. Among 1.5 million to 2 million distinct CDR3 sequences, about 50% were seen once, and the ten largest hold more than 2%. Samples each had at least 5 micrograms of total RNA extracted. Trimming took 5 bases from V and 4 from J, leaving 18 bases between them. The CDR3 extends over 16 amino acids. Germline lookup yields CDR1 SGHTA and CDR2 FQGNSA. The study, taken as a whole, reports: In older individuals, TCR beta diversity per million T cells was lower, falling roughly linearly with age.

The clonotype originates from a woman aged 40 to 49 in good health. Material for sequencing was blood. The chain has TRBV7-2 and TRBJ2-1; D possibly corresponds to TRBD1 (6 bases). CDR3 nucleotides: TGTGCCAGCAGCGGTACGGCAGGGGCGGGTTACAATGAGCAGTTCTTC. It is translated as CASSGTAGAGYNEQFF.